A selection of T cell receptor beta chains follows, all from one sample in a study of cytomegalovirus exposure and HLA in healthy donors. The repertoire was sequenced with immunoSEQ multiplex PCR; TCRdb's copy has only in-frame clones and lacks some. The data hold some 130,000 clones, with roughly 80% observed a single time. The sample consisted of PBMCs. These receptors were taken from a woman aged 45-65 years in good health and CMV-seropositive. Both conserved end residues are part of each CDR3. Each record gives: CDR3 protein, J gene, CDR3 length, V gene.

CDR3aa: CASSLGLTNTGELFF
j_gene: TRBJ2-2
len: 15
v_gene: TRBV7-9

CDR3aa: CASSELNPGQGFGYTF
j_gene: TRBJ1-2
len: 16
v_gene: TRBV25-1

CDR3aa: CASAEEQGEKLFF
j_gene: TRBJ1-4
len: 13
v_gene: TRBV6-4

CDR3aa: CASSSTTGVANEQFF
j_gene: TRBJ2-1
len: 15
v_gene: TRBV7-2

CDR3aa: CASSRGLAEETQYF
j_gene: TRBJ2-5
len: 14
v_gene: TRBV7-9

CDR3aa: CASTPGGTVPTEQYF
j_gene: TRBJ2-7
len: 15
v_gene: TRBV28

CDR3aa: CASSLGARVNTQYF
j_gene: TRBJ2-3
len: 14
v_gene: TRBV5-5

CDR3aa: CASSGSTYNEQFF
j_gene: TRBJ2-1
len: 13
v_gene: TRBV5-1

CDR3aa: CASSRTSGRGEQYF
j_gene: TRBJ2-5
len: 14
v_gene: TRBV7-2

CDR3aa: CATSRDYRDTEAFF
j_gene: TRBJ1-1
len: 14
v_gene: TRBV15

CDR3aa: CASREKRAAGFRPQHF
j_gene: TRBJ1-5
len: 16
v_gene: TRBV28

CDR3aa: CASSSRPTGGKLFF
j_gene: TRBJ1-4
len: 14
v_gene: TRBV13

CDR3aa: CASSADTGGYEQYF
j_gene: TRBJ2-7
len: 14
v_gene: TRBV9